The entry below gives a single TCR beta chain sequence along with its context. This sample was taken from a study of blood T cells in healthy people across ages. Using a J-beta primer mix together with a sample-barcoded 5' primer, a second PCR was run for 7 to 11 cycles. A single record per CDR3 protein comes from TCRdb applying MiXCR to the 5' RACE reads. The sample lists some 900,000 distinct CDR3 sequences, around 49% seen once, with around an eighth in the top ten. The receptor was isolated from a man aged 25-40 years in good health. The sequencing input was blood.

CDR3 amino acids: CASSHDLAGSTDTQYF. The DNA of the CDR3 is TGCGCCAGCAGCCACGACTTGGCGGGGAGTACAGATACGCAGTATTTT. The chain combines TRBV4-1 with TRBJ2-3, with a weak D call TRBD2 (6 bases). The CDR3 spans 16 residues. Germline V lookup: CDR1 MGHRA, CDR2 YSYEKL. Trimming stripped 3 bases from V and 3 bases from J, with 16 bases between.